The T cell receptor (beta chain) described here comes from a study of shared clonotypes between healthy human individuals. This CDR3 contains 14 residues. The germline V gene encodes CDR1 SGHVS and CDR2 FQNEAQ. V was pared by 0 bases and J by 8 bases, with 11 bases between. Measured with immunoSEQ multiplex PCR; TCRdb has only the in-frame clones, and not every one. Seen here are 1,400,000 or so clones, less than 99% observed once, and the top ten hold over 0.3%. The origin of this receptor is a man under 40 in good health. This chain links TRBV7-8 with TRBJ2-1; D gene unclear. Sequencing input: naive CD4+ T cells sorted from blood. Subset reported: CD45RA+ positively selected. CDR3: CASSLALARDEQFF. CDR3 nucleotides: TGTGCCAGCAGCTTAGCGCTCGCTAGGGATGAGCAGTTCTTC.